Sequencing of this TCR beta chain was carried out in a study of Ad26.COV2.S vaccination and SARS-CoV-2 variants. The treatment here: about 20 received Ad26.COV2.S at low or high dose, single or two shots; 5 received placebo; per-sample allocation not given. Samples were taken on day 63 after the first vaccine or placebo injection. Clones were sequenced by immunoSEQ multiplex PCR, and TCRdb holds only the in-frame ones, with some missing. The sample has 200,000 to 300,000 clones, 70% to 90% seen once; the top ten hold 2.9%. The input for sequencing was peripheral blood, taken in a trial of Ad26.COV2.S vaccine versus placebo. The source of this sequence is a person between 18 and 65 years old who received the Ad26.COV2.S COVID-19 vaccine or a placebo.

CDR3 amino acids: CASSQTVLRREFF. CDR3 bases: TGTGCCAGCAGCCAAACGGTTCTCAGAAGGGAGTTCTTC. The chain has TRBV14 and TRBJ2-1, with D unresolved. Germline CDR1 is SGHDN and CDR2 is FVKESK. The CDR3 totals 13 residues. Trimming removed 2 bases from V and 14 bases from J, with 16 bases in between.